The 9 T cell receptor beta chains listed next were all sequenced from one sample in a study of blood T cell repertoires in COVID-19 (dated by TCRdb to about 2020). Receptors were amplified or captured by the immunoSEQ multiplex PCR assay. The clones in this table, taken by TCRdb from immuneACCESS, are in-frame only. Not every clone is retained; where verified, under half of the shortfall comes from an unresolved V gene, and the cause of the rest is unknown. The sample yields 100,000 or so clones; roughly 92% were counted once. The ten largest clones capture under 7.5% of the sample. Sequencing input: peripheral blood. Receptors originate from a man between 65 and 85 years old with acute or convalescent COVID-19.

V gene TRBV2 combines with J gene TRBJ2-1, with 7 bases fitting TRBD1. The V gene end was trimmed by 4 bases and the J gene end by 2 bases; junction bases not matched to a gene: 5. This CDR3 spans 15 amino acids. The V gene's germline CDR1 is SNHLY and CDR2 FYNNEI. CDR3 coding DNA: TGTGCCAGCAGTGTAGGCAGGGGGACCTACAATGAGCAGTTCTTC. Translation gives CASSVGRGTYNEQFF.

The rearrangement joins TRBV11-3 to TRBJ1-3; D is ambiguous. The V end was cut by 3 bases, the J end by 0 bases, with 6 bases between. Germline CDR1 and CDR2: SGHNT and YENEEA. This CDR3 spans 14 amino acids. The CDR3 DNA reads TGTGCCAGCAGCTTCGCGCCCTCTGGAAACACCATATATTTT. It is translated as CASSFAPSGNTIYF.

The V and J genes are TRBV11-3 and TRBJ2-2; TRBD1 aligns across 9 bases. The CDR3 length is 16 residues. With V trimmed by 4 bases and J by 4 bases, 7 bases remained unmatched. Germline CDR1 and CDR2: SGHNT and YENEEA. Written as DNA, the CDR3 is TGTGCCAGCAGCTCGTCCGGGACAGGGATCACCGGGGAGCTGTTTTTT. It yields the protein CASSSSGTGITGELFF.

This chain joins TRBV6-5 and TRBJ1-3, with no clear D. The V gene lost 8 bases and the J gene lost 1 base, with 6 bases spanning the gap. CDR1 is MNHEY and CDR2 is SVGAGI in the germline V gene. The CDR3 is 12 residues long. CDR3 sequence (DNA): TGTGCCAGCTTCCTATCTGGAAACACCATATATTTT. Translated: CASFLSGNTIYF.

This clone was seen a handful of times. The gene calls are TRBV5-1 and TRBJ2-1; 13 nucleotides line up with TRBD2. Looked up from germline, CDR1 is SGHRS and CDR2 is YFSETQ. Trimming took 2 bases from V and 4 from J; bases not matched to a gene: 9. This CDR3 is built from 18 residues. For the CDR3, the DNA is TGCGCCAGCAGCTTCCGACTAGCGGGGGGCCTTCCTTACAATGAGCAGTTCTTC. Its protein product is CASSFRLAGGLPYNEQFF.

The chain has TRBV4-3 and TRBJ1-1, with TRBD1 as a possible D gene (6 bases). V was clipped by 7 bases and J by 3 bases, with 24 bases between them. The CDR3 totals 17 residues. CDR1 is LGHNA, CDR2 YSLEER, per germline. CDR3 region: CASTTVIGAGEYTEAFF. CDR3 coding DNA: TGCGCCAGCACCACCGTGATCGGGGCAGGGGAGTACACTGAAGCTTTCTTT.

The CDR3 sequence is CASRGTGSLYEQYF. The CDR3 coding sequence is TGCGCCAGCAGGGGGACAGGGAGTCTCTACGAGCAGTACTTC. The V gene is TRBV5-1, the J gene TRBJ2-7; 9 bases line up with TRBD1. CDR1 and CDR2 from the germline V gene are SGHRS and YFSETQ. After removal of 5 bases from V and 3 bases from J, the junction contained 6 bases not matched to a gene. There are 14 residues in the CDR3.

V is TRBV15 and J is TRBJ2-1; D is perhaps TRBD2 (5 bases). CDR1 and CDR2 from the germline V gene are LNHNV and YYDKDF (reference sequence). This CDR3 contains 13 residues. Trimming removed 1 base at V and 9 bases at J, with 10 bases between. The CDR3 spells CATSRVRGSEQFF. The DNA of the CDR3 is TGTGCCACCAGCAGAGTTCGGGGTTCTGAGCAGTTCTTC.

J is TRBJ1-3 and V is TRBV6-6; D unclear. Germline V gene lookup returns CDR1 MNHNY and CDR2 SVGAGI (reference sequence). V was pared by 7 bases and J by 4 bases, with 17 bases between. The CDR3 is 15 residues long. The DNA for the CDR3 is TGTGCCAGCATCCAACCGACCGGGTCAGGAAACACCATATATTTT. Translated, it gives CASIQPTGSGNTIYF.